A selection of T cell receptor beta chains follows, all from one sample in a study of early T cells in non-severe SARS-CoV-2 infection. One entry per CDR3 protein results from TCRdb running MiXCR on the 5' RACE reads. The sample includes about 56,000 distinct CDR3 sequences, approximately 15% of them seen just once. The sequenced sample was whole blood, obtained at baseline. The receptors were sampled from an adult who was a healthcare worker with PCR-confirmed SARS-CoV-2 infection or an uninfected control (not recorded which). Each CDR3 is given with its conserved first and last residue. A D gene is named only where the DNA matches it firmly. Some rows mark clone size as missing; the rest say once, few, many or name a class of expanded clone.

clone_size,v_call,j_call,d_call,cdr3_aa,cdr3_nt
few,TRBV12-3/TRBV12-4,TRBJ1-5,TRBD1,CASSSRTGSVGQPQHF,TGTGCCAGCAGTTCCCGGACAGGGTCGGTTGGTCAGCCCCAGCATTTT
few,TRBV29-1,TRBJ1-3,TRBD1,CSVTGSSGNTIYF,TGCAGCGTGACAGGGTCCTCTGGAAACACCATATATTTT
many,TRBV4-2,TRBJ2-7,.,CASSQDLFSLRRIGTKSYEQYF,TGTGCCAGCAGCCAAGATCTATTCTCTCTGCGGAGAATCGGGACAAAATCGTACGAGCAGTACTTC
many,TRBV6-6,TRBJ2-7,TRBD2,CASDSGGTYEQYF,TGTGCCAGCGATAGCGGGGGAACCTACGAGCAGTACTTC
few,TRBV2,TRBJ2-1,.,CASMVEGSSYNEQFF,TGTGCCAGCATGGTCGAGGGGAGCTCCTACAATGAGCAGTTCTTC
many,TRBV7-2,TRBJ2-1,.,CASSLAGALYNEQFF,TGTGCCAGCAGCTTAGCAGGGGCGCTTTACAATGAGCAGTTCTTC
.,TRBV9,TRBJ2-6,TRBD1,CASSVRTGNSGANVLTF,TGTGCCAGCAGCGTTCGGACAGGGAACTCTGGGGCCAACGTCCTGACTTTC
few,TRBV7-7,TRBJ2-5,.,CASSLARLGPGETQYF,TGTGCCAGCAGCTTAGCCCGACTAGGGCCGGGAGAGACCCAGTACTTC
.,TRBV28,TRBJ2-1,.,CASSLEAGYYNEQFF,TGTGCCAGCAGTTTAGAGGCGGGATACTACAATGAGCAGTTCTTC
.,TRBV5-1,TRBJ2-2,TRBD1,CASRPQGALNTGELFF,TGCGCCAGCAGGCCACAGGGGGCCCTGAACACCGGGGAGCTGTTTTTT
many,TRBV20-1,TRBJ2-7,.,CSALTPTSYEQYF,TGCAGTGCCCTAACTCCGACATCCTACGAGCAGTACTTC
.,TRBV7-9,TRBJ2-7,TRBD2,CASSSVTSGPSYEQYF,TGTGCCAGCAGCTCTGTGACTAGCGGGCCCTCCTACGAGCAGTACTTC
many,TRBV19,TRBJ2-6,TRBD1,CASTMGTGLSGANVLTF,TGTGCCAGTACCATGGGGACAGGGCTCTCTGGGGCCAACGTCCTGACTTTC
many,TRBV2,TRBJ1-4,.,CASSPGVWEKLFF,TGTGCCAGCAGCCCCGGGGTTTGGGAAAAACTGTTTTTT
.,TRBV7-6,TRBJ2-7,TRBD2,CASSHSGGALKEQYF,TGTGCCAGCAGCCATAGCGGGGGGGCCCTAAAAGAGCAGTACTTC
many,TRBV12-3/TRBV12-4,TRBJ2-3,.,CASLTGTSDTQYF,TGTGCCAGCCTCACGGGGACTTCAGATACGCAGTATTTT
.,TRBV6-7,TRBJ2-7,.,CASSYRDPSGSKQYF,TGTGCCAGCAGTTACCGGGACCCGTCTGGGAGTAAGCAGTACTTC
.,TRBV5-1,TRBJ2-2,TRBD1,CASSDDRGWTGELFF,TGCGCCAGCAGCGACGACAGGGGTTGGACCGGGGAGCTGTTTTTT
many,TRBV27,TRBJ2-7,.,CASSPDSPCEQYF,TGTGCCAGCAGTCCCGACAGTCCCTGCGAGCAGTACTTC
few,TRBV5-1,TRBJ1-1,.,CASSLGGRSSIEAFF,TGCGCCAGCAGCTTGGGGGGCAGGAGCTCAATTGAAGCTTTCTTT
.,TRBV6-5,TRBJ1-6,.,CASNRVNSPLHF,TGTGCCAGCAATAGGGTGAATTCACCCCTCCACTTT
.,TRBV7-8,TRBJ2-5,TRBD2,CASSLSGGRETQYF,TGTGCCAGCAGCTTAAGCGGGGGGCGAGAGACCCAGTACTTC
few,TRBV20-1,TRBJ2-5,TRBD2,CSARDRTSGRDPETQYF,TGCAGTGCTAGAGACCGGACTAGCGGGAGGGACCCCGAGACCCAGTACTTC
many,TRBV7-8,TRBJ2-6,.,CALGTSGANVLTF,TGTGCCCTCGGCACCTCTGGGGCCAACGTCCTGACTTTC
.,TRBV27,TRBJ2-1,.,CASSPYGGANGNEQFF,TGTGCCAGCAGTCCGTACGGGGGAGCTAACGGGAATGAGCAGTTCTTC
.,TRBV15,TRBJ1-1,.,CATSRDLEGTEAFF,TGTGCCACCAGCAGAGATCTTGAGGGCACTGAAGCTTTCTTT
.,TRBV6-9,TRBJ1-3,.,CASSHWTATGNTIYF,TGTGCCAGCAGCCACTGGACGGCGACTGGAAACACCATATATTTT
.,TRBV6-6,TRBJ2-2,TRBD2,CASSPGGYTGELFF,TGTGCCAGCAGTCCGGGAGGTTATACCGGGGAGCTGTTTTTT
many,TRBV7-9,TRBJ2-7,TRBD1,CASSGPGTGHYHYEQYF,TGTGCCAGCAGCGGACCCGGGACAGGGCACTACCACTACGAGCAGTACTTC
.,TRBV7-8,TRBJ2-7,.,CASSLYSLDSRYEQYF,TGTGCCAGCAGCTTATACTCTTTGGACTCCCGGTACGAGCAGTACTTC
few,TRBV28,TRBJ1-4,.,CASRLPGLLNEKLFF,TGTGCCAGCAGACTGCCGGGACTGCTTAATGAAAAACTGTTTTTT
.,TRBV28,TRBJ2-2,.,CASSLASRLNTGELFF,TGTGCCAGCAGTCTAGCTAGCAGACTCAACACCGGGGAGCTGTTTTTT
few,TRBV4-1,TRBJ2-4,.,CASSQVSAGSLAKNIQYF,TGCGCCAGCAGCCAAGTTTCGGCAGGCTCACTAGCCAAAAACATTCAGTACTTC
few,TRBV7-9,TRBJ1-6,.,CASSLGPDGYNSPLHF,TGTGCCAGCAGCTTAGGACCCGACGGATATAATTCACCCCTCCACTTT
few,TRBV4-1,TRBJ2-1,TRBD2,CASSPEGLAGSNEQFF,TGCGCCAGCAGCCCCGAAGGACTAGCGGGGAGCAATGAGCAGTTCTTC
once,TRBV11-3,TRBJ2-1,TRBD1,CGSSSTGTGASYNEQFF,TGTGGCAGCAGCTCGACTGGGACAGGAGCTTCCTACAATGAGCAGTTCTTC
few,TRBV28,TRBJ2-7,.,CASSFVEDSDEQYF,TGTGCCAGCAGTTTCGTCGAGGACTCGGACGAGCAGTACTTC
few,TRBV6-4,TRBJ2-2,.,CASSDSGEPGELFF,TGTGCCAGCAGTGACTCCGGAGAACCCGGGGAGCTGTTTTTT
few,TRBV7-2,TRBJ2-6,.,CASSFLPAGANVLTF,TGTGCCAGCAGCTTCTTACCGGCCGGGGCCAACGTCCTGACTTTC
.,TRBV13,TRBJ2-7,.,CASSPPSSYEQYF,TGTGCCAGCAGCCCCCCGAGCTCCTACGAGCAGTACTTC
few,TRBV20-1,TRBJ2-7,TRBD1,CSAGQGIGYEQYF,TGCAGTGCTGGACAGGGCATTGGGTACGAGCAGTACTTC
few,TRBV6-1,TRBJ2-3,TRBD2,CASFPTPLADTQYF,TGTGCCAGCTTTCCCACTCCACTAGCGGATACGCAGTATTTT
.,TRBV7-6,TRBJ2-7,TRBD2,CASSFLAGGPSEQYF,TGTGCCAGCAGTTTTTTAGCGGGAGGCCCATCCGAGCAGTACTTC
.,TRBV5-1,TRBJ2-6,TRBD2,CASKLGLTSGANVLTF,TGCGCCAGCAAGCTGGGACTAACCTCTGGGGCCAACGTCCTGACTTTC
few,TRBV28,TRBJ2-7,TRBD2,CASRLSGSRNEQYF,TGTGCCAGCAGGCTGAGCGGGAGTAGAAACGAGCAGTACTTC
.,TRBV7-9,TRBJ2-7,TRBD1,CASSSGAGQGLGYEQYF,TGTGCCAGCAGCTCCGGTGCGGGACAGGGGTTGGGCTACGAGCAGTACTTC
.,TRBV7-8,TRBJ2-5,.,CASSPEAKQETQYF,TGTGCCAGCAGCCCCGAGGCGAAGCAAGAGACCCAGTACTTC
.,TRBV18,TRBJ2-7,.,CASSPARASYEQYF,TGTGCCAGCTCACCCGCCAGGGCTTCCTACGAGCAGTACTTC
.,TRBV27,TRBJ2-7,.,CASSPTHYYEQYF,TGTGCCAGCAGTCCAACACACTATTACGAGCAGTACTTC
.,TRBV10-3,TRBJ1-2,TRBD1,CAISTTGTNGYTF,TGTGCCATCAGTACGACAGGGACGAATGGCTACACCTTC
.,TRBV7-6,TRBJ1-1,.,CASSLGGLNTEAFF,TGTGCCAGCAGCTTAGGGGGGCTGAACACTGAAGCTTTCTTT
few,TRBV18,TRBJ1-4,.,CASSPNGLVATNEKLFF,TGTGCCAGCTCACCAAACGGACTCGTTGCAACTAATGAAAAACTGTTTTTT
few,TRBV27,TRBJ1-5,.,CASSPRDSNQPQHF,TGTGCCAGCAGTCCGAGGGACAGCAATCAGCCCCAGCATTTT
medium-sized,TRBV10-2,TRBJ1-1,TRBD1,CASSTGGTEAFF,TGCGCCAGCAGTACAGGGGGCACTGAAGCTTTCTTT
.,TRBV5-6,TRBJ2-7,.,CASSLYSFNEQYF,TGTGCCAGCAGCTTGTACAGTTTTAACGAGCAGTACTTC
.,TRBV11-2,TRBJ2-3,TRBD2,CASSLYGSGGTLDTQYF,TGTGCCAGCAGCTTATACGGGAGCGGGGGGACTTTGGATACGCAGTATTTT
few,TRBV20-1,TRBJ2-7,TRBD1,CSARSPRDRVSYEQYF,TGCAGTGCAAGATCCCCCCGGGACAGGGTCTCCTACGAGCAGTACTTC
.,TRBV7-9,TRBJ2-2,TRBD2,CASSDPTSGRITGELFF,TGTGCCAGCAGCGACCCCACTAGCGGGAGAATCACCGGGGAGCTGTTTTTT
.,TRBV2,TRBJ2-2,.,CASSSGGSGTGELFF,TGTGCCAGCAGTTCGGGGGGCTCGGGCACCGGGGAGCTGTTTTTT